This entry lists 15 T cell receptor beta chains sequenced from one sample in a study of human T cells and chemical hapten exposure. TCRdb itself ran the RACE reads through MiXCR, one entry per CDR3 protein. The sample has some 180,000 distinct CDR3 sequences, about 20% seen once. Time point meaning: patch test 1, 2 weeks after DPC sensitization. Regarding treatment: therapeutic diphenylcyclopropenone sensitization with weekly scalp DPC. The source material was whole blood, sampled in connection with sensitization to the hapten diphenylcyclopropenone (DPC). These receptors came from a woman in her forties or fifties with alopecia areata. Some clones in this sample may be carry-over from other donors' samples.

In this sample, this clonotype turned up a few times. This sequence joins TRBV5-6 and TRBJ2-6; D gene unclear. The CDR3 covers 15 residues. Germline CDR1 SGHDT, CDR2 YYEEEE. The germline V and J ends were trimmed by 5 bases and 2 bases, with 11 bases remaining between them. The CDR3 sequence: CASRPEVAGANVLTF. CDR3 DNA sequence: TGTGCCAGCAGGCCCGAGGTCGCTGGGGCCAACGTCCTGACTTTC.

This chain links TRBV6-5 with TRBJ1-1; D is undetermined. Germline assignment: CDR1 MNHEY and CDR2 SVGAGI. The CDR3 sequence is 15 residues long. The V gene lost 0 bases and the J gene lost 4 bases, with 12 bases spanning the gap. The DNA of the CDR3 is TGTGCCAGCAGTTACTCAAGGCTCCGGCCCACTGAAGCTTTCTTT. This sequence encodes CASSYSRLRPTEAFF.

The chain joins TRBV3-1 to TRBJ1-2, with D perhaps matching TRBD1 (6 bases). V lost 0 bases and J 7 bases, leaving 15 bases between the germline ends. The CDR3 consists of 15 residues. Germline V gives CDR1 LGHDT, CDR2 YNNKEL (reference sequence). CDR3 nucleotide sequence: TGTGCCAGCAGCCAAGACCGAACAGGGTCGTCTGGCTACACCTTC. This codes for CASSQDRTGSSGYTF.

The chain recombines TRBV2 with TRBJ2-1, with D possibly matching TRBD2 (6 bases). Trimming cost V 6 bases and J 5 bases, with 17 bases left between them. The CDR3 loop spans 15 amino acids. Germline V gives CDR1 SNHLY, CDR2 FYNNEI. CDR3 in DNA: TGTGCCAGCAGGTTAGCGGACCTCCCCCACAATGAGCAGTTCTTC. Its translation: CASRLADLPHNEQFF.

The rearrangement joins TRBV29-1 to TRBJ1-1; 9 nucleotides match TRBD1. Germline CDR1 is SQVTM and CDR2 is ANQGSEA. The CDR3 has 14 amino acids. J was trimmed by 4 bases and V by 6 bases; bases with no gene match: 9. Here the CDR3 reads CSVGTGSGITEAFF. CDR3 DNA: TGCAGCGTGGGGACAGGGTCAGGAATCACTGAAGCTTTCTTT.

The chain recombines TRBV12-3 or TRBV12-4 with TRBJ1-3; possibly TRBD1 for D (5 bases). V was cut by 4 bases and J by 3 bases, with 10 bases left in between. There are 14 residues in the CDR3. CDR3 amino acids: CASSSSGLGNTIYF. CDR3 sequence (DNA): TGTGCCAGCAGTTCCTCGGGGCTTGGAAACACCATATATTTT.

The chain links TRBV28 to TRBJ1-5; unclear D gene. The CDR3 is 18 residues long. CDR1 is MDHEN and CDR2 is SYDVKM in the germline V gene. Trimming left V 7 bases short and J 6 bases short, with 28 bases between. The CDR3 loop is CASTKIPSTEHGSQPQHF. DNA for the CDR3: TGTGCCAGCACTAAAATCCCTTCAACGGAACACGGTAGTCAGCCCCAGCATTTT.

This chain links TRBV4-2 with TRBJ2-7; a weak D match, TRBD2 (5 bases). This CDR3 has 13 residues. Deletions cut 4 bases from V and 5 bases from J, with 12 bases between. Per the germline V gene, CDR1 is LGHNA and CDR2 is YNFKEQ. CDR3 sequence: CASSLKRYHEQYF. The CDR3, as DNA: TGTGCCAGCAGCCTCAAGCGGTACCACGAGCAGTACTTC.

This clonotype has just a few counts. This chain joins TRBV20-1 and TRBJ2-7, with 7 bases aligning to TRBD2. The V segment lost 3 bases and the J segment 0 bases; nucleotides outside the gene matches: 5. The CDR3 runs 14 residues. Germline V gene lookup returns CDR1 DFQATT and CDR2 SNEGSKA (reference sequence). The CDR3 coding sequence is TGCAGTGCTAGTTCCCTAGCGGCCTCCTACGAGCAGTACTTC. It is translated as CSASSLAASYEQYF.

V and J are TRBV6-1 and TRBJ2-3, with D maybe TRBD1 (5 bases). CDR1 is MNHNS and CDR2 is SASEGT in the germline V gene. Deletions cut 3 bases from V and 0 bases from J, with 13 bases between. The CDR3 consists of 16 residues. The CDR3 nucleotides are TGTGCCAGCAGTGATCAAACAGGACCCAGCACAGATACGCAGTATTTT. Translated: CASSDQTGPSTDTQYF.

There are a few counts of this clonotype. The gene calls are TRBV20-1 and TRBJ2-7; 11 bases fit TRBD2. The CDR3 spans 14 residues. V lost 5 bases to trimming and J lost 5 bases; unmatched junction nucleotides: 8. The germline CDR1 and CDR2 sequences are DFQATT and SNEGSKA (reference sequence). The CDR3 nucleotides are TGCAGTGCTCGTTCCCTAGCGGGAGGTAACGAGCAGTACTTC. Translated, it gives CSARSLAGGNEQYF.

This chain links TRBV12-3 or TRBV12-4 with TRBJ2-7; D is perhaps TRBD1 (6 bases). The CDR3 extends over 14 amino acids. V dropped 8 bases and J dropped 3 bases, with 17 bases sitting between them. The CDR3 reads CASSTWGQNYEQYF. In DNA, the CDR3 is TGTGCCAGCTCCACTTGGGGGCAAAACTACGAGCAGTACTTC.

This clonotype has a handful of counts. The rearrangement joins TRBV5-1 to TRBJ2-5; TRBD2 matches 10 bases. Germline lookup yields CDR1 SGHRS and CDR2 YFSETQ. This CDR3 comprises 16 residues. Losses at the gene ends were 0 bases for V and 2 bases for J; bases not matched to a gene: 4. CDR3 sequence (DNA): TGCGCCAGCAGCTTGGTTGGACTAGCGGATCAAGAGACCCAGTACTTC. This encodes CASSLVGLADQETQYF.

This clonotype was counted only a few times. The chain's CDR3 is CASSLRTGVDEQFF. In DNA, the CDR3 is TGTGCCAGCAGCTTAAGGACAGGGGTCGATGAGCAGTTCTTC. This chain links TRBV5-6 with TRBJ2-1; 9 bases are shared with TRBD1. This CDR3 is 14 amino acids long. V trimming: 2 bases; J trimming: 8 bases; junction bases outside the gene matches: 5. Germline V lookup: CDR1 SGHDT, CDR2 YYEEEE.

The V and J genes are TRBV2 and TRBJ2-7, with 11 bases that match TRBD2. CDR1 SNHLY and CDR2 FYNNEI come from the germline V gene. The CDR3 loop spans 13 amino acids. V lost 10 bases and J lost 7; bases outside the gene matches: 9. The CDR3 nucleotides are TGTGCCATCGGGACTAGCGGCCTTGGGGAGCAGTACTTC. Amino acids: CAIGTSGLGEQYF.